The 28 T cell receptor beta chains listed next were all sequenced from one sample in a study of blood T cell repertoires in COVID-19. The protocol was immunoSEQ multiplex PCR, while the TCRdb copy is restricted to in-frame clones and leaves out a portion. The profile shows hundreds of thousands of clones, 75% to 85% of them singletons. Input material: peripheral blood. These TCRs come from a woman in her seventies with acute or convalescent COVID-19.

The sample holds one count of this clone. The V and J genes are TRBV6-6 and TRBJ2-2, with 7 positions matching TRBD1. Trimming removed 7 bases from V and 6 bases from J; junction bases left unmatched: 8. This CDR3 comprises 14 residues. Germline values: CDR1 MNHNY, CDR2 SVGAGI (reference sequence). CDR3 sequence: CASKVAGGAGELFF. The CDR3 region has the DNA TGTGCCAGCAAAGTGGCAGGGGGAGCCGGGGAGCTGTTTTTT.

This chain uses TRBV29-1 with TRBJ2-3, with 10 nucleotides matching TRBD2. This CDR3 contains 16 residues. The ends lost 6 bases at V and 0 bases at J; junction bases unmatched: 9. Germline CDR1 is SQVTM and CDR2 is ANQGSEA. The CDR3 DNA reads TGCAGCGTCAATCAGAGGACTAGCGGAAGCACAGATACGCAGTATTTT. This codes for CSVNQRTSGSTDTQYF.

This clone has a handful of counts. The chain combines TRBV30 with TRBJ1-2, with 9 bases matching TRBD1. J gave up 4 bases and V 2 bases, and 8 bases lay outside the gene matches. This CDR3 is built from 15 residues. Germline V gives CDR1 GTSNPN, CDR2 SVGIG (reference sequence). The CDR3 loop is CAWSLLTGGLYGYTF. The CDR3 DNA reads TGTGCCTGGAGTTTATTGACAGGGGGTCTCTATGGCTACACCTTC.

The chain's CDR3 is CASSPRTGDNEQFF. CDR3 in DNA: TGTGCCAGTAGTCCTCGGACAGGGGACAATGAGCAGTTCTTC. The chain joins TRBV19 to TRBJ2-1, with TRBD1 matching 9 bases. Germline V gene sequence: CDR1 LNHDA, CDR2 SQIVND (reference sequence). The CDR3 loop spans 14 amino acids. Losses at the gene ends were 5 bases for V and 5 bases for J; bases not matched to a gene: 4.

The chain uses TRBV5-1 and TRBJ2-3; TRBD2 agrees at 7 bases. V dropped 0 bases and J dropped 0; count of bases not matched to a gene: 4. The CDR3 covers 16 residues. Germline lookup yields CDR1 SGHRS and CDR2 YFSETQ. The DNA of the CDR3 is TGCGCCAGCAGCTTGGCGGCTAGCGGCAGCACAGATACGCAGTATTTT. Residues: CASSLAASGSTDTQYF.

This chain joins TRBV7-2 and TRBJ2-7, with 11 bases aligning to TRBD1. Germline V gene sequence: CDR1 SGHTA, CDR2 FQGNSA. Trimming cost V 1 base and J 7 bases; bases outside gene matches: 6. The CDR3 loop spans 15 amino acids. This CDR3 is CASSLGTGGLREQYF. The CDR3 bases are TGTGCCAGCAGCTTAGGGACAGGGGGCCTTCGGGAGCAGTACTTC.

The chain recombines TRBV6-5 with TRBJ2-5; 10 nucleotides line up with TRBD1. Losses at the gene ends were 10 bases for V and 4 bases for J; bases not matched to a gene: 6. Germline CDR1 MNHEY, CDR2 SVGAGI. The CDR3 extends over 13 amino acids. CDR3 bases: TGTGCCACGATGACAGGGGGCAGAGAGACCCAGTACTTC. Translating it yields CATMTGGRETQYF.

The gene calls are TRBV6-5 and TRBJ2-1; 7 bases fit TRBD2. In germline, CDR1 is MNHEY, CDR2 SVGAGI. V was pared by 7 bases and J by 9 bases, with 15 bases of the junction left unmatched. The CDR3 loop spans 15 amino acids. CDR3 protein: CASNSLVGGRSEQFF. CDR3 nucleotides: TGTGCCAGCAATTCCCTTGTGGGGGGGAGATCTGAGCAGTTCTTC.

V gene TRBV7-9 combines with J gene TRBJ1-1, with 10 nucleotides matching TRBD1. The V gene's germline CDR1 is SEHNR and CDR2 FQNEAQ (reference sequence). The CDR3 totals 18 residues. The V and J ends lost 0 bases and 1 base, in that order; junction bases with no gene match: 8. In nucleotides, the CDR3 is TGTGCCAGCAGCTTAGCGCGGGCCCGACAGGGGGCGAACACTGAAGCTTTCTTT. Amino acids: CASSLARARQGANTEAFF. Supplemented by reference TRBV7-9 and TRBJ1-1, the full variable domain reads DTGVSQNPRHKITKRGQNVTFRCDPISEHNRLYWYRQTLGQGPEFLTYFQNEAQLEKSRLLSDRFSAERPKGSFSTLEIQRTEQGDSAMYLCASSLARARQGANTEAFFGQGTRLTVV.

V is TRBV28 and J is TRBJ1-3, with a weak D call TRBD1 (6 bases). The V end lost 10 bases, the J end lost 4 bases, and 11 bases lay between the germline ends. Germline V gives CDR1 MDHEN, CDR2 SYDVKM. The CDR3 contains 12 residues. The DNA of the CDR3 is TGTGCCACCCTCACAGGGGGAAACACCATATATTTT. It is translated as CATLTGGNTIYF.

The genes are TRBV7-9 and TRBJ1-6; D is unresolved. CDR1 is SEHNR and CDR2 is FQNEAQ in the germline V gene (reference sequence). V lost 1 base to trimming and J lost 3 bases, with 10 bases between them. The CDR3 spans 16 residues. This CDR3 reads CASSLDTGIYNSPLHF. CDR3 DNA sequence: TGTGCCAGCAGCTTAGATACCGGGATCTATAATTCACCCCTCCACTTT.

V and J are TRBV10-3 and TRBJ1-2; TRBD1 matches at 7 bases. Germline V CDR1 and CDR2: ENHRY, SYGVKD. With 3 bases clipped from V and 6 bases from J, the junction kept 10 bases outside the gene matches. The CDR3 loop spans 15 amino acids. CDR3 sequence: CAISEYSGTVDGYTF. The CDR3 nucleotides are TGTGCCATCAGTGAATACTCCGGGACAGTGGATGGCTACACCTTC.

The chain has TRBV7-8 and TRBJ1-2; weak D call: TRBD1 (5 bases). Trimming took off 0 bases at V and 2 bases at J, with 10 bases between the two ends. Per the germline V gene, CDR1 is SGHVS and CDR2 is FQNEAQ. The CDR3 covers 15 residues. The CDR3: CASSLAGVRNYGYTF. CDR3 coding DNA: TGTGCCAGCAGCTTAGCAGGGGTTAGAAACTATGGCTACACCTTC.

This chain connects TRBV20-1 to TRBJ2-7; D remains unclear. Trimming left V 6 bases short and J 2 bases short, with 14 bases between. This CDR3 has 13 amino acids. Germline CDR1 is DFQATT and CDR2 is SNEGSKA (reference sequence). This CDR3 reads CSASNTPPYEQYF. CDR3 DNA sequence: TGCAGTGCCAGTAATACTCCGCCCTACGAGCAGTACTTC.

Written as DNA, the CDR3 is TGTGCCAGCAGTTTCGGCACAGGGCCCCAGCATTTT. Residues: CASSFGTGPQHF. This sequence joins TRBV12-3 or TRBV12-4 and TRBJ1-5; possible D gene TRBD1, 5 bases. This CDR3 comprises 12 residues. The V gene lost 3 bases and the J gene lost 9 bases, with 9 bases spanning the gap.

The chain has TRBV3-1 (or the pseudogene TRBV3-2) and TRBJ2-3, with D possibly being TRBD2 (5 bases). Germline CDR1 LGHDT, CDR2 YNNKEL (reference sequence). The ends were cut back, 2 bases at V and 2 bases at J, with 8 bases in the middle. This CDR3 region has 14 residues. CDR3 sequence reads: CASSQQRYTDTQYF. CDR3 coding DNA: TGTGCCAGCAGCCAACAGCGGTACACAGATACGCAGTATTTT.

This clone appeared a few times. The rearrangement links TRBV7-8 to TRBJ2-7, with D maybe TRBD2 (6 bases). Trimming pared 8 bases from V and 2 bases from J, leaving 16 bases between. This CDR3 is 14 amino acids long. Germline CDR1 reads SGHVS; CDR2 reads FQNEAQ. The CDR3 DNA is TGTGCCAGCCTCCCCGGGAGAACTACCTACGAGCAGTACTTC. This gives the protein CASLPGRTTYEQYF.

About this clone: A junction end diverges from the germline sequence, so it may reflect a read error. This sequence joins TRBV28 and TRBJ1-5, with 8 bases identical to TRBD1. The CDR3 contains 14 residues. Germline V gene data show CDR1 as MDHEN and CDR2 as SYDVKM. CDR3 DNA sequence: TGTGCCAGCAGTTTCCCGGGACAGGCTCAGTCCCAGCATTTT. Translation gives CASSFPGQAQSQHF.

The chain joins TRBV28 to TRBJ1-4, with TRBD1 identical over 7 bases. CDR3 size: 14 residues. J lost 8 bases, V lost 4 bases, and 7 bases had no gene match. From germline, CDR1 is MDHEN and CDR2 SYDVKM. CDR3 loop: CASSSGQAGEKLFF. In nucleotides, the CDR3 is TGTGCCAGCAGTTCCGGACAGGCAGGGGAAAAACTGTTTTTT.

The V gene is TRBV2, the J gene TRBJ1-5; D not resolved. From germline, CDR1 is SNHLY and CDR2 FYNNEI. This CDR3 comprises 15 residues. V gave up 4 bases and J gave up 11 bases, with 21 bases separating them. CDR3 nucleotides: TGTGCCAGCAGTGCGCGGGGAACAATAGCAAGGGCCCAGCATTTT. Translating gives CASSARGTIARAQHF.

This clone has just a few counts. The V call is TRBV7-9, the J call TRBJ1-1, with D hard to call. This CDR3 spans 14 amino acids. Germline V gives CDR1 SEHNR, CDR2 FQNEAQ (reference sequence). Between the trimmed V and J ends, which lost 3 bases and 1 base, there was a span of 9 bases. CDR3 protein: CASSFLLGNTEAFF. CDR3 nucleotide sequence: TGTGCCAGCAGCTTCTTGCTCGGGAACACTGAAGCTTTCTTT.

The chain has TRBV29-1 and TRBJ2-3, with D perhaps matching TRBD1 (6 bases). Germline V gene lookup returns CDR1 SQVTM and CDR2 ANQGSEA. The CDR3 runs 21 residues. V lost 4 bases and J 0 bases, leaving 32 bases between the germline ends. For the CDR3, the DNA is TGCAGCGTTGTTGATTTTATAGAAAGACAGGACTCAACTGCGAGCACAGATACGCAGTATTTT. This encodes CSVVDFIERQDSTASTDTQYF.

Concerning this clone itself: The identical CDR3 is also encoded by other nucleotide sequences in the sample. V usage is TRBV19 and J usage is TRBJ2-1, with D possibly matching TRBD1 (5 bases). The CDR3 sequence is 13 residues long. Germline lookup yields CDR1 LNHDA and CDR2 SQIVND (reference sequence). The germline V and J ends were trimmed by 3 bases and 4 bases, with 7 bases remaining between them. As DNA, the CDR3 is TGTGCCAGTAGTATCGCAGGGTACAATGAGCAGTTCTTC. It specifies CASSIAGYNEQFF.

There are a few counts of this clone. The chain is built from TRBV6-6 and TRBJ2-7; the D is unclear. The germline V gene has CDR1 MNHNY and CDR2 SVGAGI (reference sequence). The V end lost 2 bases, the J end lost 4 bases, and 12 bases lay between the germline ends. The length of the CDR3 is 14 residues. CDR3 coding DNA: TGTGCCAGCAGTTACCTTTCTTTAATGTACGAGCAGTACTTC. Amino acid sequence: CASSYLSLMYEQYF.

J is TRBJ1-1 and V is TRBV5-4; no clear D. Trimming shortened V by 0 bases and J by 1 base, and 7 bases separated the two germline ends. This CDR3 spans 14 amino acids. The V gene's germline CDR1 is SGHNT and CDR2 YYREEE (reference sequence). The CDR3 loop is CASSLVAGNTEAFF. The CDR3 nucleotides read TGTGCCAGCAGCTTGGTCGCGGGGAACACTGAAGCTTTCTTT.

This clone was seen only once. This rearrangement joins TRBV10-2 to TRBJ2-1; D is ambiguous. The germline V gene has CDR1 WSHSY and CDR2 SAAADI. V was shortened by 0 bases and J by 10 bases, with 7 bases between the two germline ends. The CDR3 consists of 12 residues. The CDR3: CASSESAREQFF. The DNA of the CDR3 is TGCGCCAGCAGTGAGTCGGCGAGGGAGCAGTTCTTC.

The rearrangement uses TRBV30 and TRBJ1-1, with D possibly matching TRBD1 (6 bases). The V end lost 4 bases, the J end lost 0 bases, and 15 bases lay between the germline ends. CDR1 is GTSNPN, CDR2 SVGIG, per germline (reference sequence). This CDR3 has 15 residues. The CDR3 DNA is TGTGCCTGGATACCCCCCCAGGGGATGAACACTGAAGCTTTCTTT. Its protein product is CAWIPPQGMNTEAFF.

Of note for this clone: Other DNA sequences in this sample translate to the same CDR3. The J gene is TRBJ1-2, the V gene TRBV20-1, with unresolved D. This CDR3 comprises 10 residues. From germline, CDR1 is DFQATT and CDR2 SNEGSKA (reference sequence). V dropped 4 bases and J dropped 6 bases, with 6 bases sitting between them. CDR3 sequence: CSATGNGYTF. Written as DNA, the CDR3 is TGCAGTGCTACGGGGAATGGCTACACCTTC.